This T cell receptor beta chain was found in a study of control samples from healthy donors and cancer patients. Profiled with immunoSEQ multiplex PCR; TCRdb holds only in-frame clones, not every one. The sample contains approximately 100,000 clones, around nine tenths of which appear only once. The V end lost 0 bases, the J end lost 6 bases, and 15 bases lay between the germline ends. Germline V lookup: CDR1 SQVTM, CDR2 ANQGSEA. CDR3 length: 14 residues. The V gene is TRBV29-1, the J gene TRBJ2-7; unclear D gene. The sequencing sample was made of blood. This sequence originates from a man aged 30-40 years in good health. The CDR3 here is CSVEEVDPRTEQYF. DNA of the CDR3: TGCAGCGTTGAAGAGGTGGACCCCCGGACCGAGCAGTACTTC.